This T cell receptor beta chain was observed in a study of blood T cell repertoires in COVID-19. About the research overall: The United States, Italy and Spain provided the acute and convalescent COVID-19 samples.

The CDR3 loop spans 17 amino acids. The V gene's germline CDR1 is GTSNPN and CDR2 SVGIG (reference sequence). The V end was cut by 0 bases, the J end by 2 bases, with 17 bases between. In the original workflow: Amplification from reference gene primers served as the basis for estimated nucleated cell counts. Using immunoSEQ multiplex PCR, the repertoire was profiled, and TCRdb retains in-frame clones only, with some absent. V and J calls plus clone size are reproduced from that table; the DNA served to infer D and trimming. The data contain more than 150,000 clones, under 85% of them seen just once; the ten biggest clones take up around 6.5%.

The V gene is TRBV30, the J gene TRBJ1-3; the D gene is possibly TRBD1 (5 bases). The source of this sequence is a woman aged 40 to 50 with acute or convalescent COVID-19. Sample: peripheral blood. The CDR3 bases are TGTGCCTGGAGTGTAATGATTTCGGCGGGACCTGGAAACACCATATATTTT. Translating it yields CAWSVMISAGPGNTIYF.